These 13 T cell receptor beta chains were sequenced from one sample in a study of shared clonotypes between healthy human individuals. Only in-frame clones appear in the TCRdb table, and some are missing; sequencing was by immunoSEQ multiplex PCR. Altogether some 790,000 clones are present, 55% to 80% being singletons, with the ten largest covering approximately 1.8%. The sequencing input was memory CD4+ T cells sorted from blood. The subset was: CD45RA-negative fraction. The receptor source for this set is a woman between 25 and 40 years old in good health.

CDR3 protein: CASSWSTAGANVLTF. CDR3 nucleotide sequence: TGTGCCAGCAGCTGGTCCACGGCTGGGGCCAACGTCCTGACTTTC. This sequence joins TRBV11-1 and TRBJ2-6; D remains unclear. The CDR3 loop spans 15 amino acids. The germline V gene encodes CDR1 SGHAT and CDR2 FQDESV (reference sequence). Trimming removed 4 bases at V and 2 bases at J, with 9 bases between.

The genes are TRBV9 and TRBJ2-1; 7 bases are shared with TRBD2. V was clipped by 0 bases and J by 0 bases; unmatched bases: 3. Germline values: CDR1 SGDLS, CDR2 YYNGEE. This CDR3 comprises 16 residues. The CDR3 here is CASSVATSDSYNEQFF. CDR3 bases: TGTGCCAGCAGCGTAGCCACTAGCGACTCCTACAATGAGCAGTTCTTC.

The CDR3 protein is CASSLSPARAGDTQYF. The CDR3 region has the DNA TGCGCCAGCAGCTTGTCACCAGCCAGGGCCGGAGATACGCAGTATTTT. The chain links TRBV5-1 to TRBJ2-3; a weak D match, TRBD1 (5 bases). Between the trimmed V and J ends, which lost 1 base and 5 bases, there was a span of 17 bases. Germline-derived CDR1 and CDR2 are SGHRS and YFSETQ. The CDR3 sequence is 16 residues long. The full variable domain, its missing parts supplied by reference TRBV5-1 and TRBJ2-3, is KAGVTQTPRYLIKTRGQQVTLSCSPISGHRSVSWYQQTPGQGLQFLFEYFSETQRNKGNFPGRFSGRQFSNSRSEMNVSTLELGDSALYLCASSLSPARAGDTQYFGPGTRLTVL.

Comment on this clone: Additional DNA sequences in this sample encode the identical CDR3. The chain has TRBV18 and TRBJ1-5; D call uncertain. The CDR3 contains 12 residues. V gave up 4 bases and J gave up 4 bases, with 5 bases separating them. Germline values: CDR1 KGHSH, CDR2 LQKENI. CDR3 protein: CASSLPNQPQHF. The CDR3 nucleotides read TGTGCCAGCTCACTGCCGAATCAGCCCCAGCATTTT.

This clone has only a few counts. The V gene is TRBV6-1, the J gene TRBJ2-4; D tentatively fits TRBD1 or TRBD2 (6 bases each). Trimming pared 3 bases from V and 2 bases from J, leaving 14 bases between. From germline, CDR1 is MNHNS and CDR2 SASEGT. There are 16 residues in the CDR3. DNA for the CDR3: TGTGCCAGCAGTGAGGGCTGGGGGGCCACCAAAAACATTCAGTACTTC. Translation: CASSEGWGATKNIQYF.

The V gene is TRBV5-4, the J gene TRBJ2-5, with D unresolved. CDR1 and CDR2 (germline): SGHNT, YYREEE (reference sequence). V gave up 0 bases and J gave up 5 bases, with 5 bases separating them. The length of the CDR3 is 12 residues. The CDR3 nucleotides are TGTGCCAGCAGCTTGGATGCGGAGACCCAGTACTTC. Translation: CASSLDAETQYF.

The CDR3 protein is CATAETRANIQYF. As DNA, the CDR3 is TGTGCCACCGCAGAGACCCGCGCAAACATTCAGTACTTC. The chain couples TRBV15 to TRBJ2-4; no clear D. The CDR3 runs to 13 residues. Germline CDR1 reads LNHNV; CDR2 reads YYDKDF (reference sequence). Trimming left V 8 bases short and J 6 bases short, with 14 bases between.

The V gene is TRBV7-2, the J gene TRBJ2-5; 9 positions agree with TRBD2. With V trimmed by 0 bases and J by 4 bases, 6 bases remained unmatched. The germline gives CDR1 SGHTA, CDR2 FQGNSA. The CDR3 has 16 residues. The CDR3 spells CASSLAGRAGGETQYF. The CDR3 coding sequence is TGTGCCAGCAGCTTAGCTGGGCGAGCGGGAGGAGAGACCCAGTACTTC. The full variable domain, rest sourced from reference TRBV7-2 and TRBJ2-5, is GAGVSQSPSNKVTEKGKDVELRCDPISGHTALYWYRQSLGQGLEFLIYFQGNSAPDKSGLPSDRFSAERTGGSVSTLTIQRTQQEDSAVYLCASSLAGRAGGETQYFGPGTRLLVL.

The CDR3 sequence is CASSAGYSGTEAFF. CDR3 bases: TGTGCCAGTAGCGCAGGGTATTCCGGCACTGAAGCTTTCTTT. The rearrangement links TRBV19 to TRBJ1-1; D is perhaps TRBD1 (5 bases). This CDR3 comprises 14 residues. Trimming removed 6 bases at V and 4 bases at J, with 15 bases between. The germline V gene has CDR1 LNHDA and CDR2 SQIVND (reference sequence).

This clone was seen more than once but under ten times. V and J are TRBV28 and TRBJ2-7; 11 nucleotides match TRBD2. Trimming at V came to 6 bases and at J to 2 bases, leaving 3 bases not matched to a gene. The germline CDR1 and CDR2 sequences are MDHEN and SYDVKM. This CDR3 spans 14 amino acids. CDR3 nucleotide sequence: TGTGCCAGCAGCGGACTAGCGGGTCCCTACGAGCAGTACTTC. Protein: CASSGLAGPYEQYF.

This sequence joins TRBV6-1 and TRBJ2-1; 10 nucleotides match TRBD1. This CDR3 comprises 15 residues. Germline trimming cut 4 bases from V and 6 bases from J; bases unmatched to any gene: 6. Germline V CDR1 and CDR2: MNHNS, SASEGT. This CDR3 reads CASSGQGAVGNEQFF. CDR3 bases: TGTGCCAGCAGTGGACAGGGGGCAGTAGGCAATGAGCAGTTCTTC.

The chain's CDR3 is CASSFALEFEQYF. In DNA form, the CDR3 reads TGTGCCAGCAGCTTTGCCTTGGAGTTCGAGCAGTACTTC. V usage is TRBV11-2 and J usage is TRBJ2-7; D not resolved. CDR1 is SGHAT and CDR2 is FQNNGV in the germline V gene. The CDR3 consists of 13 residues. Trimming left V 3 bases short and J 6 bases short, with 12 bases between.

This rearrangement joins TRBV29-1 to TRBJ1-3, with D tentatively TRBD1 (6 bases). V shed 6 bases and J shed 0 bases, with 15 bases lying between them. The germline gives CDR1 SQVTM, CDR2 ANQGSEA. The CDR3 spans 15 residues. In DNA, the CDR3 is TGCAGCGTGACCTGGGGAGGGGGCTCTGGAAACACCATATATTTT. Its translation is CSVTWGGGSGNTIYF.